The sequence of this T cell receptor (beta chain) was determined in a study of control samples from healthy donors and cancer patients. The germline V gene has CDR1 ENHRY and CDR2 SYGVKD. V trimming: 6 bases; J trimming: 5 bases; junction bases outside the gene matches: 4. The CDR3 sequence is 13 residues long. Clones were read by immunoSEQ multiplex PCR, and TCRdb kept only the in-frame ones, dropping some. This repertoire shows 110,000 to 150,000 clones, roughly 94% found once; its top ten account for roughly 14%. This TCR derives from a man aged 35-49 years in good health. The sample taken for sequencing was blood. The chain recombines TRBV10-3 with TRBJ2-1, with 7 bases aligning to TRBD1. CDR3 in amino acids: CAISRDSHNEQFF. The CDR3 region has the DNA TGTGCCATCAGCAGGGACAGTCACAATGAGCAGTTCTTC.